This is a list of T cell receptor beta chains from one sample in a study of Graves' ophthalmopathy and Graves' hyperthyroidism. TCRdb re-derived calls from the multiplex PCR reads in MiXCR, one entry per CDR3 protein. The sample has hundreds of thousands of distinct CDR3 sequences, roughly two fifths seen once. The sample comprised peripheral blood. All receptors derive from an adult man with Graves' ophthalmopathy. The CDR3 runs from the conserved cysteine through the conserved F or W. Each record gives: D gene, clone size, V gene, J gene, CDR3 DNA, CDR3 protein. A D gene is named only where the DNA matches it firmly. The size entry is marked missing in some rows and otherwise reads once, few, many or a size class.

D: TRBD2
size: -
V: TRBV9
J: TRBJ2-7
DNA: TGTGCCAGCACCCCTGGGGGATCTAGCGGTACCTACGAGCAGTACTTC
CDR3: CASTPGGSSGTYEQYF

D: TRBD1
size: -
V: TRBV10-2
J: TRBJ2-2
DNA: TGCGCCAGCAGTGGCTCCGGGAAACAGGGGGGCCTGGAGCTGTTTTTT
CDR3: CASSGSGKQGGLELFF

D: -
size: few
V: TRBV10-3
J: TRBJ2-7
DNA: TGTGCCAGGCGGTGCTACGAGCAGTACTTC
CDR3: CARRCYEQYF

D: -
size: -
V: TRBV15
J: TRBJ2-5
DNA: TGTGCCACCAGCAGAGATAGGGGTGAGAAGGCCCAGTACTTC
CDR3: CATSRDRGEKAQYF

D: -
size: -
V: TRBV4-2
J: TRBJ1-1
DNA: TGTGCCAGCAGCCGGGGACTGGCAAAATCCGAAGCTTTCTTT
CDR3: CASSRGLAKSEAFF

D: TRBD2
size: few
V: TRBV6-1
J: TRBJ2-7
DNA: TGTGCCAGCAGAGGTGATAGCGGGAGGTCTCCCGAGCAGTACTTC
CDR3: CASRGDSGRSPEQYF

D: -
size: few
V: TRBV14
J: TRBJ1-2
DNA: TGTGCCAGCTCAGGGACCGAGAACTATGGCTACACCTTC
CDR3: CASSGTENYGYTF

D: -
size: few
V: TRBV11-2
J: TRBJ2-6
DNA: TGTGCCAGCAGCGAAGGGACTTTC
CDR3: CASSEGTF

D: TRBD2
size: -
V: TRBV25-1
J: TRBJ2-2
DNA: TGTGCCAGCAGGGTCCATTGGACTAGCGGGGGTGACACCGGGGAGCTGTTTTTT
CDR3: CASRVHWTSGGDTGELFF

D: TRBD1
size: -
V: TRBV11-1
J: TRBJ2-7
DNA: TGTGCCAGCAGCTTAGAGTCTACAGGGGGAACCTACGAGCAGTACTTC
CDR3: CASSLESTGGTYEQYF

D: TRBD1
size: once
V: TRBV5-6
J: TRBJ1-5
DNA: TGTGCCAGCAGCCTACAGACAGGGGAGCGCAATCAGCCCCAGCATTTT
CDR3: CASSLQTGERNQPQHF

D: -
size: few
V: TRBV12-3/TRBV12-4
J: TRBJ2-5
DNA: TGTGCCAGCAGACCTCGGGCGTGGGAGACCCAGTACTTC
CDR3: CASRPRAWETQYF

D: -
size: many
V: TRBV20-1
J: TRBJ2-5
DNA: TGCAGTGCGTCCGGGGCCCAAGAGACCCAGTACTTC
CDR3: CSASGAQETQYF

D: TRBD1
size: -
V: TRBV2
J: TRBJ2-6
DNA: TGTGCCAGCAGTCCCGGACAGGGCTCCTCTGGGGCCAACGTCCTGACTTTC
CDR3: CASSPGQGSSGANVLTF

D: -
size: few
V: TRBV7-9
J: TRBJ1-1
DNA: TGTGCCAGCTCACCACCGACAGGAGAAGCTTTCTTT
CDR3: CASSPPTGEAFF